This T cell receptor beta chain emerged from a study of molecular identifiers for immune sequencing clone quantification. As CD8+CD4-CCR7+CD45RA+ cells, naive CD8 T cells were sorted. Study-level findings and limits: Clones of above 20 RNA copies carried over 99% of effector molecules; in naive cells they carried under 1%.

TCRdb reprocessed the PCR reads via MiXCR and lists one record per CDR3 protein. The sample lists some 580,000 distinct CDR3 sequences, about 25% occurring once. A word on this clonotype: Antigen: not known. At one end the junction does not follow the germline gene, possibly because of a read error.

CDR1 is PRHDT and CDR2 is FYEKMQ in the germline V gene (reference sequence). The CDR3 totals 14 residues. Material: naive CD8+ T cells from blood, with Jurkat cell RNA spiked in. Indicated subset: FACS-sorted CD8+CD4-CCR7+CD45RA+ naive T cells. The chain has TRBV13 and TRBJ2-7; 7 nucleotides match TRBD1. This TCR was sampled from a human donor in good health. Some libraries in this study had Jurkat cell RNA spiked in. DNA of the CDR3: TGTGCCAGCAGACCGGGACAGAACTCCTACGGGCAGTACTTC. This sequence encodes CASRPGQNSYGQYF.